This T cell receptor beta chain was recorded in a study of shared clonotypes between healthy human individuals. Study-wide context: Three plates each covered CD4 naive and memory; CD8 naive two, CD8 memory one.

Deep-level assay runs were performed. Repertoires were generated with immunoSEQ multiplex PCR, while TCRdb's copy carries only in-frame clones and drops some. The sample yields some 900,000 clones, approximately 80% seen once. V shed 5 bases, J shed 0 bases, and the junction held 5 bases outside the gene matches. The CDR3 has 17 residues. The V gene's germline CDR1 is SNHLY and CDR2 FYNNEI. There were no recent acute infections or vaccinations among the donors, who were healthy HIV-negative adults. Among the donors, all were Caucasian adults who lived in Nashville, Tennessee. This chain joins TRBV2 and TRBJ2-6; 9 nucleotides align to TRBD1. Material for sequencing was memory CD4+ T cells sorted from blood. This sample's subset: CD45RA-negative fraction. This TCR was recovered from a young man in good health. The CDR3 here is CASSPGQGNSGANVLTF. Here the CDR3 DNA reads TGTGCCAGCAGTCCGGGACAGGGAAACTCTGGGGCCAACGTCCTGACTTTC.